One sample yielded the 13 T cell receptor beta chains listed below, sequenced in a study of PD-L1 blockade in urothelial cancer. The repertoire was sequenced with immunoSEQ multiplex PCR; TCRdb's copy has only in-frame clones and lacks some. This table holds around 53,000 clones, 75% to 90% found once. The input for sequencing was PBMCs, taken around atezolizumab (anti-PD-L1) treatment. The receptor source for this set is a middle-aged man with urothelial cancer.

This chain joins TRBV19 and TRBJ1-1, with D possibly TRBD1 on 6 matching bases. There are 15 residues in the CDR3. V was cut by 0 bases and J by 6 bases, with 14 bases left in between. The germline V gene has CDR1 LNHDA and CDR2 SQIVND (reference sequence). CDR3 amino acids: CASSIDLGALAEAFF. CDR3 nucleotides: TGTGCCAGTAGTATAGATCTGGGGGCTTTGGCTGAAGCTTTCTTT.

The genes are TRBV2 and TRBJ1-2; possible D gene TRBD1, 5 bases. V lost 4 bases and J lost 4, with 13 bases in between. The CDR3 runs to 14 residues. Germline CDR1 reads SNHLY; CDR2 reads FYNNEI. In DNA form, the CDR3 reads TGTGCCAGCAGTGTTGTTGGGGGGTCCTATGGCTACACCTTC. This gives the protein CASSVVGGSYGYTF. Supplemented by reference TRBV2 and TRBJ1-2, the full variable domain reads EPEVTQTPSHQVTQMGQEVILRCVPISNHLYFYWYRQILGQKVEFLVSFYNNEISEKSEIFDDQFSVERPDGSNFTLKIRSTKLEDSAMYFCASSVVGGSYGYTFGSGTRLTVV.

V usage is TRBV19 and J usage is TRBJ1-1; D is unresolved. V was clipped by 4 bases and J by 4 bases, with 13 bases between them. CDR3 length: 14 residues. Germline V lookup: CDR1 LNHDA, CDR2 SQIVND (reference sequence). CDR3 DNA sequence: TGTGCCAGTAGTACCCCAGGACTCTCCACTGAAGCTTTCTTT. This sequence encodes CASSTPGLSTEAFF.

V gene TRBV5-1 combines with J gene TRBJ2-1; tentative D call: TRBD2 (7 bases). The CDR3 is 16 amino acids. V gave up 10 bases and J gave up 6 bases, with 26 bases separating them. Germline CDR1 SGHRS, CDR2 YFSETQ. CDR3 in DNA: TGCGCCGGCTCGGGGGGCCTACGGGGTCCTAGCAATGAGCAGTTCTTC. Its protein is CAGSGGLRGPSNEQFF.

V is TRBV10-3 and J is TRBJ2-5; 11 nucleotides line up with TRBD2. The J call could be wrong; TRBJ2-7 is a better fit for the DNA end. The CDR3 loop spans 14 amino acids. In germline, CDR1 is ENHRY, CDR2 SYGVKD. CDR3 in amino acids: CAISGSGRVGEQYF. The CDR3 bases are TGTGCCATCAGTGGTAGCGGGAGGGTAGGCGAGCAGTACTTC.

J is TRBJ2-7 and V is TRBV5-1; perhaps TRBD2 as D (6 bases). This CDR3 contains 12 residues. Between the trimmed V and J ends, which lost 4 bases and 4 bases, there was a span of 9 bases. Germline-derived CDR1 and CDR2 are SGHRS and YFSETQ. The DNA for the CDR3 is TGCGCCAGCAGCCCGGGAGCTTACGAGCAGTACTTC. As protein: CASSPGAYEQYF.

V usage is TRBV5-1 and J usage is TRBJ2-1; 11 positions match TRBD2. CDR3 length: 15 amino acids. J gave up 7 bases and V 1 base, and 4 bases lay outside the gene matches. Germline V gene data show CDR1 as SGHRS and CDR2 as YFSETQ. The CDR3 loop is CASSLTSGSGNEQFF. CDR3 coding DNA: TGCGCCAGCAGCTTGACTAGCGGGAGCGGAAATGAGCAGTTCTTC. The full variable domain, completed using reference TRBV5-1 and TRBJ2-1, is KAGVTQTPRYLIKTRGQQVTLSCSPISGHRSVSWYQQTPGQGLQFLFEYFSETQRNKGNFPGRFSGRQFSNSRSEMNVSTLELGDSALYLCASSLTSGSGNEQFFGPGTRLTVL.

For this clone: Other DNA sequences in this sample translate to the same CDR3. The chain links TRBV7-9 to TRBJ1-1, with 8 bases that match TRBD1. The CDR3 extends over 14 amino acids. Germline V gene lookup returns CDR1 SEHNR and CDR2 FQNEAQ (reference sequence). With 5 bases clipped from V and 1 base from J, the junction kept 3 bases outside the gene matches. CDR3 in amino acids: CASSVQGGNTEAFF. The CDR3 nucleotides read TGTGCCAGCAGCGTACAGGGGGGGAACACTGAAGCTTTCTTT.

In DNA, the CDR3 is TGTGCCAGCAGTTTGAAACCGGGACAGGGATCTTCCGAGCAGTACTTC. This encodes CASSLKPGQGSSEQYF. V is TRBV6-7 and J is TRBJ2-7; 9 bases align to TRBD1. TRBV6-7 is annotated as an ORF whose role is uncertain. The V and J ends lost 4 bases and 6 bases, in that order; junction bases with no gene match: 13. This CDR3 is built from 16 residues.

This clone has only a few counts. The V gene is TRBV19, the J gene TRBJ1-1, with a weak D call TRBD1 (6 bases). The CDR3 extends over 14 amino acids. Germline V CDR1 and CDR2: LNHDA, SQIVND (reference sequence). The germline V and J ends were trimmed by 11 bases and 2 bases, with 18 bases remaining between them. The DNA for the CDR3 is TGTGCCGGACCAACAGGGAGTGGTAACACTGAAGCTTTCTTT. It yields the protein CAGPTGSGNTEAFF.

The chain has TRBV7-3 and TRBJ2-2, with TRBD2 matching 9 bases. Germline CDR1 is SGHTA and CDR2 is FQGTGA. The CDR3 runs 18 residues. Trimming took 7 bases from V and 4 from J; bases not matched to a gene: 16. The CDR3 region is CASTPSTLAGAGTGELFF. The CDR3 coding sequence is TGTGCCAGCACCCCTTCCACGTTAGCGGGAGCGGGCACCGGGGAGCTGTTTTTT.

The gene calls are TRBV7-9 and TRBJ1-4, with 7 bases lining up with TRBD1. The length of the CDR3 is 14 residues. The germline V gene encodes CDR1 SEHNR and CDR2 FQNEAQ (reference sequence). Trimming at V came to 4 bases and at J to 5 bases, leaving 4 bases not matched to a gene. This CDR3 is CASSSQGRNEKLFF. CDR3 bases: TGTGCCAGCAGCTCACAGGGGAGGAATGAAAAACTGTTTTTT.

A single count supports this clone. The chain combines TRBV6-5 with TRBJ2-3; tentative D call: TRBD2 (6 bases). The V gene lost 6 bases and the J gene lost 5 bases, with 15 bases spanning the gap. Looked up from germline, CDR1 is MNHEY and CDR2 is SVGAGI. The CDR3 length is 14 residues. CDR3 DNA: TGTGCCAGCAGGAGGAGCGGGTTTGGAGATACGCAGTATTTT. The encoded protein is CASRRSGFGDTQYF.